This entry lists 6 T cell receptor beta chains sequenced from one sample in a study of blood T cell repertoires in COVID-19. Assay: immunoSEQ multiplex PCR; the TCRdb copy retains only in-frame clones and omits some. The sample consists of 150,000 or so clones, 77% of them appearing once. Sequenced: peripheral blood. These receptors all come from a woman between 50 and 59 years old with active or convalescent COVID-19.

The chain recombines TRBV28 with TRBJ2-3, with unresolved D. Germline assignment: CDR1 MDHEN and CDR2 SYDVKM. The CDR3 is 14 residues long. Trimming removed 3 bases from V and 0 bases from J, with 7 bases in between. The CDR3 here is CASSFRLSTDTQYF. DNA of the CDR3: TGTGCCAGCAGTTTTCGTCTAAGCACAGATACGCAGTATTTT. The complete variable domain, with remaining parts taken from reference TRBV28 and TRBJ2-3, reads DVKVTQSSRYLVKRTGEKVFLECVQDMDHENMFWYRQDPGLGLRLIYFSYDVKMKEKGDIPEGYSVSREKKERFSLILESASTNQTSMYLCASSFRLSTDTQYFGPGTRLTVL.

This clone was observed a single time. V and J are TRBV29-1 and TRBJ1-2; 8 nucleotides line up with TRBD1. The length of the CDR3 is 14 residues. From germline, CDR1 is SQVTM and CDR2 ANQGSEA. V lost 6 bases to trimming and J lost 2 bases; unmatched junction nucleotides: 8. CDR3 bases: TGCAGCGTATGGACAGGGTTAGCCAACTATGGCTACACCTTC. The encoded protein is CSVWTGLANYGYTF.

The chain links TRBV5-8 to TRBJ1-5, with 7 bases that match TRBD1. Germline values: CDR1 SGHTS, CDR2 YDEGEE. Losses at the gene ends were 5 bases for V and 4 bases for J; bases not matched to a gene: 12. The CDR3 runs 16 residues. CDR3 sequence: CASSQPRDSDNQPQHF. The CDR3 nucleotides are TGTGCCAGCAGTCAACCCCGGGACAGCGATAATCAGCCCCAGCATTTT.

This chain connects TRBV11-2 to TRBJ1-3, with D unclear. Per germline, CDR1 SGHAT and CDR2 FQNNGV. Deletions cut 5 bases from V and 4 bases from J, with 12 bases between. The CDR3 loop spans 14 amino acids. The CDR3 here is CASSPREMGNTIYF. CDR3 DNA: TGTGCCAGCAGCCCCCGGGAGATGGGAAACACCATATATTTT.

This clone was picked up one time. The gene calls are TRBV18 and TRBJ2-6, with D possibly TRBD1 on 7 matching bases. In germline, CDR1 is KGHSH, CDR2 LQKENI. V lost 5 bases to trimming and J lost 1 base, with 15 bases between them. This CDR3 comprises 17 residues. CDR3 protein: CASSSETGRSGANVLTF. As DNA, the CDR3 is TGTGCCAGCTCATCTGAGACAGGGAGGTCTGGGGCCAACGTCCTGACTTTC.

This clone was seen more than once but under ten times. V usage is TRBV2 and J usage is TRBJ1-2, with 12 nucleotides matching TRBD1. This CDR3 is built from 16 residues. CDR1 and CDR2 from the germline V gene are SNHLY and FYNNEI. V gave up 7 bases and J gave up 4 bases; unmatched junction bases: 10. The CDR3 nucleotides read TGTGCCAGCAAAAGACCCGGGACAGGGGGCTTCTATGGCTACACCTTC. Its protein is CASKRPGTGGFYGYTF.